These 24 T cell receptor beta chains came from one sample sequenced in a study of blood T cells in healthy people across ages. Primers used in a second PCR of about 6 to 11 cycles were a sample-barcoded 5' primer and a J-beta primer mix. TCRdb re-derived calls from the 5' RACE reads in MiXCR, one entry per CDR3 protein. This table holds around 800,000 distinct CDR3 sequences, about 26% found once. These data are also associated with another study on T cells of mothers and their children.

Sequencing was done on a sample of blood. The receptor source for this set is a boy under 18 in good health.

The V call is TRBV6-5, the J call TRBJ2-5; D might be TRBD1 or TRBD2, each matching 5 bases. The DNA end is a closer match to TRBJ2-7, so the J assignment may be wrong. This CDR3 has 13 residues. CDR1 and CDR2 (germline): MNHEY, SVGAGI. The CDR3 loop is CASSLGEIHEQYF. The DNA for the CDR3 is TGTGCCAGCAGTTTGGGGGAGATCCACGAGCAGTACTTC.

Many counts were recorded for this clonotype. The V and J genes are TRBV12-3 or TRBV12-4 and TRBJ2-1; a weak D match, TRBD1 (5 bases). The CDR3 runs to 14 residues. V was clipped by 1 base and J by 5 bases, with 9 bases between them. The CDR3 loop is CASSLGQYDNEQFF. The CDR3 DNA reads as TGTGCCAGCAGTTTAGGACAGTATGACAATGAGCAGTTCTTC.

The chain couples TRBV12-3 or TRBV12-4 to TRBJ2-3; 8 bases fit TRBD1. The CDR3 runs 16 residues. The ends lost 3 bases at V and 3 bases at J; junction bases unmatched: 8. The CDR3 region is CASSLETGQATDTQYF. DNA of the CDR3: TGTGCCAGCAGTTTGGAAACGGGACAGGCGACAGATACGCAGTATTTT.

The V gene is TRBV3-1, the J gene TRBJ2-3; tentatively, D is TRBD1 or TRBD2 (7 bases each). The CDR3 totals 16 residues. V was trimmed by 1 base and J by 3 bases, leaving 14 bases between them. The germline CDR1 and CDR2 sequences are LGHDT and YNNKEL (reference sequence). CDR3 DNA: TGTGCCAGCAGCCAAGTGTCCAGGGGGGGGACAGATACGCAGTATTTT. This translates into CASSQVSRGGTDTQYF.

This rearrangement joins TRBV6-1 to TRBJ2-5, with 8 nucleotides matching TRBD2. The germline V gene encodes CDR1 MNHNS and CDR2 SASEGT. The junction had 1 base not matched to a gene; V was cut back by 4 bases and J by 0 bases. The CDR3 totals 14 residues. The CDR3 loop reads CASSGLAYQETQYF. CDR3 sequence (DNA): TGTGCCAGCAGTGGACTAGCGTACCAAGAGACCCAGTACTTC.

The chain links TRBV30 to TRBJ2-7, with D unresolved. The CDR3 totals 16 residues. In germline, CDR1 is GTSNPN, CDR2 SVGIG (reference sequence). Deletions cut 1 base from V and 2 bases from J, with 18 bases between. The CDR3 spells CAWSGDVAGSAYEQYF. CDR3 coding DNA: TGTGCCTGGAGTGGGGATGTCGCAGGTTCAGCCTACGAGCAGTACTTC.

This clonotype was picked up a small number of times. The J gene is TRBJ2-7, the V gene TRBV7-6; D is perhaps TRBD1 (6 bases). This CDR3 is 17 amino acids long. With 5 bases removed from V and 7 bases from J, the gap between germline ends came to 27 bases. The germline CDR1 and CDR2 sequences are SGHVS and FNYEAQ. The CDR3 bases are TGTGCCAGCAGCGAACTCTCAAGACTGGAGAAGGGGGAGGAGCAGTACTTC. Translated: CASSELSRLEKGEEQYF. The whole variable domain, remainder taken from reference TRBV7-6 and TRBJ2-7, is GAGVSQSPRYKVTKRGQDVALRCDPISGHVSLYWYRQALGQGPEFLTYFNYEAQQDKSGLPNDRFSAERPEGSISTLTIQRTEQRDSAMYRCASSELSRLEKGEEQYFGPGTRLTVT.

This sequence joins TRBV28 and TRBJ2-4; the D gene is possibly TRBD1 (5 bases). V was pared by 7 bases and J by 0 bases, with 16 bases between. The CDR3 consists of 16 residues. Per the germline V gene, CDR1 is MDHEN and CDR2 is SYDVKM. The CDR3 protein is CASNNRRSLAKNIQYF. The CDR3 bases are TGTGCCAGCAACAACAGGAGATCACTAGCCAAAAACATTCAGTACTTC.

The CDR3 DNA is TGTGCCAGCAACCCAGGGGACAGCCAAAAGGAGACCCAGTACTTC. Translation gives CASNPGDSQKETQYF. V usage is TRBV7-9 and J usage is TRBJ2-5; 7 bases match TRBD1. Trimming removed 7 bases from V and 5 bases from J; junction bases left unmatched: 13. Germline CDR1 is SEHNR and CDR2 is FQNEAQ (reference sequence). CDR3 length: 15 residues.

CDR3 loop: CSVDTSGAAYEQYF. The CDR3 DNA reads as TGCAGCGTTGATACTAGCGGGGCCGCCTACGAGCAGTACTTC. The chain joins TRBV29-1 to TRBJ2-5, with 10 bases identical to TRBD2. The DNA end lines up better with TRBJ2-7; the J call may be wrong. The CDR3 is 14 amino acids. Germline V gene sequence: CDR1 SQVTM, CDR2 ANQGSEA.

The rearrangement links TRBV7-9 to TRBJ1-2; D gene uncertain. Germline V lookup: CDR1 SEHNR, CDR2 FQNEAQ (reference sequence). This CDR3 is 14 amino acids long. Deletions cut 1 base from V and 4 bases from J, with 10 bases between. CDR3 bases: TGTGCCAGCAGCTTAGGTCCAGCTTCCTATGGCTACACCTTC. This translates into CASSLGPASYGYTF.

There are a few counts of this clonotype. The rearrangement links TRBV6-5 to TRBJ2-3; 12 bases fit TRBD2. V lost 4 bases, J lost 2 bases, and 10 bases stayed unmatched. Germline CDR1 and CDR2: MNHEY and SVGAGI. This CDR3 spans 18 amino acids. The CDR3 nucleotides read TGTGCCAGCAGTTTCACCCTAGCGGGGGGGCCGCTCACAGATACGCAGTATTTT. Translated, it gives CASSFTLAGGPLTDTQYF.

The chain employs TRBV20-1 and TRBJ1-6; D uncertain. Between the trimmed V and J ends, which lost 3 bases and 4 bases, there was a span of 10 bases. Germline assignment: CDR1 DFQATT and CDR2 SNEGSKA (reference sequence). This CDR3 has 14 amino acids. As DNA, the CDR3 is TGCAGTGCTAGTCCGGCCGTTTATAATTCACCCCTCCACTTT. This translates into CSASPAVYNSPLHF.

CDR3 sequence (DNA): TGTGCCAGCAGACTGTTAGCGGGAGGGCCCACAGATACGCAGTATTTT. Its protein is CASRLLAGGPTDTQYF. The V call is TRBV2, the J call TRBJ2-3, with 11 bases that match TRBD2. V shed 6 bases, J shed 2 bases, and the junction held 7 bases outside the gene matches. CDR1 is SNHLY and CDR2 is FYNNEI in the germline V gene. The CDR3 is 16 amino acids.

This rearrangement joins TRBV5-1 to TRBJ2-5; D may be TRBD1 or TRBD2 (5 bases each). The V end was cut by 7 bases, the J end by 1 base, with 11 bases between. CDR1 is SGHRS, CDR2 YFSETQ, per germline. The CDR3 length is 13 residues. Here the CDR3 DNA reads TGCGCCAGCGCTCCAGGGAGCCAAGAGACCCAGTACTTC. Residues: CASAPGSQETQYF.

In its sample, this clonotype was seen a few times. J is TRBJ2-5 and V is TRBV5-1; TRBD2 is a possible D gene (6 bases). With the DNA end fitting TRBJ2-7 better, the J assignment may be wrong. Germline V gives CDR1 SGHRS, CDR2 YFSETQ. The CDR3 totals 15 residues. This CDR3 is CASSWVGGVIYEQYF. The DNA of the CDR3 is TGCGCCAGCAGCTGGGTAGGAGGGGTCATCTACGAGCAGTACTTC.

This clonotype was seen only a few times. The CDR3 nucleotides read TGTGCCAGCAGCCCGATCCGGGGGGCCCCTGAAGCTTTCTTT. Translation gives CASSPIRGAPEAFF. The J gene is TRBJ1-1, the V gene TRBV3-1, with D maybe TRBD1 (6 bases). Germline assignment: CDR1 LGHDT and CDR2 YNNKEL (reference sequence). The V and J ends lost 4 bases and 6 bases respectively, with 15 bases between them. This CDR3 region has 14 residues. Looking up the rest from reference TRBV3-1 and TRBJ1-1 gives the full variable domain: DTAVSQTPKYLVTQMGNDKSIKCEQNLGHDTMYWYKQDSKKFLKIMFSYNNKELIINETVPNRFSPKSPDKAHLNLHINSLELGDSAVYFCASSPIRGAPEAFFGQGTRLTVV.

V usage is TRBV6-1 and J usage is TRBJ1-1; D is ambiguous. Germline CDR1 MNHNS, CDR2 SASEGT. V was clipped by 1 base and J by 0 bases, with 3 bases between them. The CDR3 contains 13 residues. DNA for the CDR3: TGTGCCAGCAGTGAAGTGGTGAACACTGAAGCTTTCTTT. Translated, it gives CASSEVVNTEAFF.

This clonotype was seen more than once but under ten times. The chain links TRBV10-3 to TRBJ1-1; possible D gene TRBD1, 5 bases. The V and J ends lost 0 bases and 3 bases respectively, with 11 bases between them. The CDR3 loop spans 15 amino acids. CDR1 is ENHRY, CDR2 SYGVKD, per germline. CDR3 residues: CAISESKGKDTEAFF. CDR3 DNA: TGTGCCATCAGTGAGTCAAAGGGGAAGGACACTGAAGCTTTCTTT.

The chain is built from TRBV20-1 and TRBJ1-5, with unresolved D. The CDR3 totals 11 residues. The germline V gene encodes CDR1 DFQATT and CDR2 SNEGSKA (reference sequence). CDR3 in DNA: TGCACGAAGGAGGGCGATCAGCCCCAGCATTTT. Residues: CTKEGDQPQHF.

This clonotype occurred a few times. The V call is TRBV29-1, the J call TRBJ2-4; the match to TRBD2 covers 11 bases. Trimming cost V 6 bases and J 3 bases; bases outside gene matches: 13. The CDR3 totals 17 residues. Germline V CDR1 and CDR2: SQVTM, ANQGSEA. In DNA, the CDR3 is TGCAGCGTGGTAGCGGGGGGGCTGGCACCGAACAAAAACATTCAGTACTTC. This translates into CSVVAGGLAPNKNIQYF.

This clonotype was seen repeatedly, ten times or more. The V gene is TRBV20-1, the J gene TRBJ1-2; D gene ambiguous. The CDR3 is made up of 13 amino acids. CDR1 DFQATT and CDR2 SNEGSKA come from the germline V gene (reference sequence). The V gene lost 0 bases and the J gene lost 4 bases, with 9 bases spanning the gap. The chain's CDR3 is CSARDILSYGYTF. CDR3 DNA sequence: TGCAGTGCTAGAGATATCCTAAGCTATGGCTACACCTTC.

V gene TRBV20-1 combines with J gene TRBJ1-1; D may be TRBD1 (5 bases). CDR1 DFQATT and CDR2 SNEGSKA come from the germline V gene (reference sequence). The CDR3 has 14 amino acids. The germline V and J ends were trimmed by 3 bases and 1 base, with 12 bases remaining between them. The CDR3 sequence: CSARFGTENTEAFF. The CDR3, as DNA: TGCAGTGCTAGGTTTGGGACCGAGAACACTGAAGCTTTCTTT.

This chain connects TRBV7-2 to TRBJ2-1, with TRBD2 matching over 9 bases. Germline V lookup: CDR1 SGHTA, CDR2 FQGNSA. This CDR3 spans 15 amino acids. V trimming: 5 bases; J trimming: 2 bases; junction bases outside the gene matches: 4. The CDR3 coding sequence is TGTGCCAGCAGCATGGGACTAGCAGCCTACAATGAGCAGTTCTTC. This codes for CASSMGLAAYNEQFF.